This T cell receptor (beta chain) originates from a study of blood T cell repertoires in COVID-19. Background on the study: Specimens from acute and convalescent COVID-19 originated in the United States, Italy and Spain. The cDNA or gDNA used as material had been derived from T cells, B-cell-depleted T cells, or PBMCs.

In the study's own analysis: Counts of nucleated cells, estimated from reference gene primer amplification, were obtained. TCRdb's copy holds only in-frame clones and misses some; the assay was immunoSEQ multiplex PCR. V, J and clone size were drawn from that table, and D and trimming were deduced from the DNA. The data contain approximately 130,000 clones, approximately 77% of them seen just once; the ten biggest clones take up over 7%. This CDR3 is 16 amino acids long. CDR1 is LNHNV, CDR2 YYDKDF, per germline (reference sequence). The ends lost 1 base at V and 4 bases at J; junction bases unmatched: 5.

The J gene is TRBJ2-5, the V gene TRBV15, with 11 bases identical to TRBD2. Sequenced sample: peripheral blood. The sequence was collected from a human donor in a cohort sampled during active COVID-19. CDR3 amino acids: CATSRALAGGLETQYF. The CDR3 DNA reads TGTGCCACCAGCAGAGCCCTAGCGGGAGGTTTAGAGACCCAGTACTTC.